Shown below are 14 T cell receptor beta chains from a single sample sequenced in a study of beta chain features in type 1 diabetes. The authors reverse transcribed all of the isolated RNA, so sequencing captured expressed TCRB transcripts. This table comes from immunoSEQ multiplex PCR, and its TCRdb copy is limited to in-frame clones, with some not included. The data hold around 140,000 clones, with roughly 10% observed a single time. Sequencing input: central memory CD4+ T cells from blood. These receptors all come from a middle-aged woman in good health.

The chain links TRBV11-3 to TRBJ1-1; D gene uncertain. The CDR3 runs 17 residues. Deletions cut 0 bases from V and 5 bases from J, with 19 bases between. The germline gives CDR1 SGHNT, CDR2 YENEEA. The CDR3 protein is CASSLEYFERLRTEAFF. Written as DNA, the CDR3 is TGTGCCAGCAGCTTAGAATATTTCGAGCGATTGAGGACTGAAGCTTTCTTT.

V gene TRBV5-4 combines with J gene TRBJ2-3, with a possible D match to TRBD2 (5 bases). CDR3 length: 16 amino acids. Germline-derived CDR1 and CDR2 are SGHNT and YYREEE (reference sequence). The V and J ends lost 0 bases and 6 bases respectively, with 17 bases between them. The CDR3 loop reads CASSLVSGFQVDTQYF. The CDR3 region has the DNA TGTGCCAGCAGCTTGGTTTCGGGGTTCCAGGTCGATACGCAGTATTTT.

This chain uses TRBV7-2 with TRBJ2-1; unclear D gene. Trimming removed 4 bases at V and 3 bases at J, with 10 bases between. Looked up from germline, CDR1 is SGHTA and CDR2 is FQGNSA. This CDR3 contains 14 residues. CDR3 loop: CASSYDASYNEQFF. Written as DNA, the CDR3 is TGTGCCAGCAGCTACGACGCTAGCTACAATGAGCAGTTCTTC.

The table lists this clone with a few counts. This sequence joins TRBV5-5 and TRBJ2-5; D is perhaps TRBD2 (6 bases). The length of the CDR3 is 15 residues. With 3 bases removed from V and 7 bases from J, the gap between germline ends came to 19 bases. Germline values: CDR1 SGHKS, CDR2 YYEKEE (reference sequence). The CDR3 nucleotides are TGTGCCAGCAGCTCCGGGACTCCAGCTGTAGGGACCCAGTACTTC. This sequence encodes CASSSGTPAVGTQYF.

The CDR3 is CASSLAVDRGYEQYF. The CDR3 DNA is TGTGCCAGCAGCTTAGCAGTGGACAGGGGCTACGAGCAGTACTTC. The chain employs TRBV7-2 and TRBJ2-7; 9 nucleotides align to TRBD1. Germline loops: CDR1 SGHTA, CDR2 FQGNSA. Trimming took 0 bases from V and 3 from J; bases not matched to a gene: 3. CDR3 length equals 15 residues.

This clone was observed a few times. The chain is built from TRBV5-4 and TRBJ2-3; 11 nucleotides match TRBD2. The length of the CDR3 is 19 residues. V shed 0 bases and J 0 bases; nucleotides not matched to a gene: 9. Germline V CDR1 and CDR2: SGHNT, YYREEE (reference sequence). The CDR3 region has the DNA TGTGCCAGCAGCTTGGGGGGTCCTAGCGGGGGGATCAGCACAGATACGCAGTATTTT. Its translation is CASSLGGPSGGISTDTQYF. Full variable domain (outside the CDR3, taken from reference TRBV5-4 and TRBJ2-3): ETGVTQSPTHLIKTRGQQVTLRCSSQSGHNTVSWYQQALGQGPQFIFQYYREEENGRGNFPPRFSGLQFPNYSSELNVNALELDDSALYLCASSLGGPSGGISTDTQYFGPGTRLTVL.

This rearrangement joins TRBV6-5 to TRBJ1-3, with 7 bases lining up with TRBD1. Losses at the gene ends were 6 bases for V and 2 bases for J; bases not matched to a gene: 4. In germline, CDR1 is MNHEY, CDR2 SVGAGI. The CDR3 spans 14 residues. The CDR3: CASRSGQTGNTIYF. As DNA, the CDR3 is TGTGCCAGCAGGTCGGGACAGACTGGAAACACCATATATTTT.

This chain connects TRBV4-3 to TRBJ2-5, with TRBD2 identical over 8 bases. Germline values: CDR1 LGHNA, CDR2 YSLEER. The CDR3 contains 16 residues. Trimming at V came to 1 base and at J to 2 bases, leaving 6 bases not matched to a gene. The CDR3 reads CASSQGTGGGQETQYF. CDR3 nucleotide sequence: TGCGCCAGCAGCCAAGGTACAGGCGGGGGGCAAGAGACCCAGTACTTC.

This clone has just a few counts. The CDR3 nucleotides are TGTGCCAGCAGACCCAGCGGGGGAAGCACAGATACGCAGTATTTT. Amino acid sequence: CASRPSGGSTDTQYF. This rearrangement joins TRBV7-2 to TRBJ2-3, with 8 nucleotides matching TRBD2. Per the germline V gene, CDR1 is SGHTA and CDR2 is FQGNSA. The CDR3 contains 15 residues. J gave up 0 bases and V 6 bases, and 5 bases lay outside the gene matches.

This clone has just a few counts. The V and J genes are TRBV18 and TRBJ2-7; a weak D match, TRBD2 (5 bases). This CDR3 contains 14 residues. Germline V gene sequence: CDR1 KGHSH, CDR2 LQKENI. Trimming cost V 3 bases and J 3 bases, with 12 bases left between them. CDR3 bases: TGTGCCAGCTCACCCCCGGGGAACGGCTACGAGCAGTACTTC. This codes for CASSPPGNGYEQYF.

This clone was seen a handful of times. V gene TRBV11-2 combines with J gene TRBJ1-6, with D perhaps matching TRBD1 (6 bases). V lost 4 bases and J 4 bases, leaving 11 bases between the germline ends. CDR1 is SGHAT, CDR2 FQNNGV, per germline. This CDR3 contains 15 residues. The CDR3 region has the DNA TGTGCCAGCAGCTCGGACAGCGTTTATAATTCACCCCTCCACTTT. Amino acid sequence: CASSSDSVYNSPLHF.

This chain joins TRBV7-2 and TRBJ2-2, with unresolved D. The CDR3 extends over 11 amino acids. Germline V gene lookup returns CDR1 SGHTA and CDR2 FQGNSA. Trimming cost V 5 bases and J 9 bases, with 7 bases left between them. The CDR3, as DNA: TGTGCCAGCAGCCCATTCCGGGAGCTGTTTTTT. This codes for CASSPFRELFF. Complete variable domain (other parts from reference TRBV7-2 and TRBJ2-2): GAGVSQSPSNKVTEKGKDVELRCDPISGHTALYWYRQSLGQGLEFLIYFQGNSAPDKSGLPSDRFSAERTGGSVSTLTIQRTQQEDSAVYLCASSPFRELFFGEGSRLTVL.

The sample holds a few counts of this clone. The chain couples TRBV5-1 to TRBJ2-7; maybe TRBD1 (5 bases). Trimming removed 4 bases from V and 6 bases from J, with 14 bases in between. Germline V gene lookup returns CDR1 SGHRS and CDR2 YFSETQ. The CDR3 is 13 residues long. For the CDR3, the DNA is TGCGCCAGCAGCCCAACTCAGGGTAGCGAGCAGTACTTC. Its translation: CASSPTQGSEQYF.

This clone has more than one count but fewer than ten. V and J are TRBV7-6 and TRBJ1-5; no clear D. The CDR3 loop spans 14 amino acids. Germline CDR1 is SGHVS and CDR2 is FNYEAQ. V lost 3 bases and J lost 6, with 12 bases in between. For the CDR3, the DNA is TGTGCCAGCAGCTTGTTCCACGGAGGTCAGCCCCAGCATTTT. Translation gives CASSLFHGGQPQHF. The full variable domain, in which reference TRBV7-6 and TRBJ1-5 provide the parts outside the CDR3, is GAGVSQSPRYKVTKRGQDVALRCDPISGHVSLYWYRQALGQGPEFLTYFNYEAQQDKSGLPNDRFSAERPEGSISTLTIQRTEQRDSAMYRCASSLFHGGQPQHFGDGTRLSIL.